This record concerns one T cell receptor (beta chain) sequence. This entry comes from a study of control samples from healthy donors and cancer patients. This CDR3 spans 15 amino acids. The V end was cut by 8 bases, the J end by 3 bases, with 19 bases between. Germline values: CDR1 LNHDA, CDR2 SQIVND (reference sequence). The assay was immunoSEQ multiplex PCR, and TCRdb's table has in-frame clones only and misses some. The sample carries roughly 140,000 clones, 75% to 90% recorded once. Sequencing used blood. The V gene is TRBV19, the J gene TRBJ1-1, with D possibly TRBD1 on 5 matching bases. This TCR derives from a man aged 30 to 39 in good health. As DNA, the CDR3 is TGTGCCAGTCTAACAGGAGTACGGGGCCACACTGAAGCTTTCTTT. Translation gives CASLTGVRGHTEAFF.